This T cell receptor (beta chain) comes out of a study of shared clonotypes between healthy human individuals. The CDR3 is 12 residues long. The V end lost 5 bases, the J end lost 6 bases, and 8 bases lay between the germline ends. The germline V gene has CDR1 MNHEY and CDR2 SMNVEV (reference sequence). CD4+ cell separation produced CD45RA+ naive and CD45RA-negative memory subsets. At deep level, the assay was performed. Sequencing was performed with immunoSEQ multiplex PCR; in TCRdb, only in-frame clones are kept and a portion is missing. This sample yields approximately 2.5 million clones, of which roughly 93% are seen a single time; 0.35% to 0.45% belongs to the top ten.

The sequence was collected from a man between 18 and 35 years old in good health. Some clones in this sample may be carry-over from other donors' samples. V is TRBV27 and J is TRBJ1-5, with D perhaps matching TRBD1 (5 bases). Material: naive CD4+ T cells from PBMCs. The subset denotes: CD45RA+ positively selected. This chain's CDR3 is CASSRRGQPQHF. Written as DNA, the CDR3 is TGTGCCAGCAGTAGAAGGGGTCAGCCCCAGCATTTT.